This T cell receptor beta chain appears in the sequencing data of a study of a mutant IDH1 vaccine in newly diagnosed glioma. About this clone itself: Its antigen remains unknown.

The CDR3 consists of 15 residues. Germline V gives CDR1 SGHVS, CDR2 FNYEAQ. Trimming shortened V by 1 base and J by 3 bases, and 12 bases separated the two germline ends. The protocol was immunoSEQ multiplex PCR, while the TCRdb copy is restricted to in-frame clones and leaves out a portion. The data show approximately 88,000 clones, roughly 78% seen once. General study findings and limits: Vaccine-induced immune responses occurred in 90% to 95% of patients. Alterations occurring in top peripheral T cell clonotypes seemed unrelated to pseudoprogression.

Indicated time point: baseline, week 1 (first vaccination visit). Treatment given: pre-vaccination baseline after standard-of-care therapy. This material consisted of PBMCs, taken from a glioma patient treated with radiotherapy, temozolomide or both. V gene TRBV7-6 combines with J gene TRBJ2-5; weak D call: TRBD2 (5 bases). This receptor was obtained from a man aged 40-49 years with glioma. CDR3 residues: CASSLVAGLKETQYF. In DNA, the CDR3 is TGTGCCAGCAGCTTAGTGGCGGGCCTAAAAGAGACCCAGTACTTC.